Presented here are 19 T cell receptor beta chains from one specimen sequenced in a study of control samples from healthy donors and cancer patients. Only in-frame clones appear in the TCRdb table, and some are missing; sequencing was by immunoSEQ multiplex PCR. The repertoire includes 120,000 to 150,000 clones, more than 80% of them detected once, and more than 6.5% sits in the top ten. The sequencing input was blood. These receptors were collected from a man between 18 and 35 years old in good health.

The gene calls are TRBV11-2 and TRBJ1-3; 9 positions match TRBD1. CDR1 and CDR2 from the germline V gene are SGHAT and FQNNGV. The CDR3 is made up of 15 amino acids. Trimming cost V 4 bases and J 3 bases; bases outside gene matches: 4. CDR3 sequence (DNA): TGTGCCAGCAGCTACACAGGGGGCAATGGAAACACCATATATTTT. This encodes CASSYTGGNGNTIYF.

The chain carries TRBV4-1 and TRBJ2-1; either TRBD1 or TRBD2 may supply D (6 bases each). This CDR3 contains 15 residues. V was cut by 4 bases and J by 7 bases, with 17 bases left in between. Looked up from germline, CDR1 is MGHRA and CDR2 is YSYEKL. The chain's CDR3 is CASSLVWGAPNEQFF. CDR3 DNA sequence: TGCGCCAGCAGCCTCGTATGGGGGGCTCCAAATGAGCAGTTCTTC.

The table lists this clone with a count of one. The V gene is TRBV5-1, the J gene TRBJ2-1, with 10 bases matching TRBD1. Unmatched junction bases numbered 13, after V lost 4 bases and J lost 9 bases. CDR1 and CDR2 (germline): SGHRS, YFSETQ. This CDR3 is 16 amino acids long. The CDR3 region has the DNA TGCGCCAGCAGCCCCCCCCCGGGACAGGGGAGGGGTGAGCAGTTCTTC. Its protein is CASSPPPGQGRGEQFF.

The chain carries TRBV5-6 and TRBJ2-7; possible D gene TRBD2, 5 bases. The CDR3 has 11 amino acids. CDR1 and CDR2 from the germline V gene are SGHDT and YYEEEE. Trimming left V 6 bases short and J 6 bases short, with 10 bases between. In DNA, the CDR3 is TGTGCCAGCAACTACCGGGGCGAGCAGTACTTC. As protein: CASNYRGEQYF.

Written as DNA, the CDR3 is TGTGCCAGCAGTTACCGGGATGGGGGCTACACCTTC. Its translation: CASSYRDGGYTF. The rearrangement links TRBV6-6 to TRBJ1-2, with D hard to call. The CDR3 has 12 residues. Per germline, CDR1 MNHNY and CDR2 SVGAGI (reference sequence). The V gene lost 2 bases and the J gene lost 8 bases, with 9 bases spanning the gap.

The chain is built from TRBV6-2 or TRBV6-3 and TRBJ1-2; tentative D call: TRBD1 (6 bases). CDR1 is MNHEY and CDR2 is SVGEGT in the germline V gene. The CDR3 runs 14 residues. Trimming shortened V by 6 bases and J by 8 bases, and 19 bases separated the two germline ends. The CDR3 sequence: CASSGTSPREGYTF. The CDR3 region has the DNA TGTGCCAGCAGCGGGACATCTCCGAGGGAAGGCTACACCTTC.

The chain links TRBV2 to TRBJ2-3, with TRBD2 matching over 10 bases. The CDR3 spans 14 residues. Looked up from germline, CDR1 is SNHLY and CDR2 is FYNNEI. J lost 4 bases, V lost 8 bases, and 6 bases had no gene match. CDR3 bases: TGTGCCAGCGAGCGGGGGGGCTCGTCAGATACGCAGTATTTT. Translated, it gives CASERGGSSDTQYF.

The V and J genes are TRBV13 and TRBJ1-6; 7 bases line up with TRBD1. J lost 10 bases, V lost 6 bases, and 9 bases had no gene match. CDR3 length equals 14 residues. In germline, CDR1 is PRHDT, CDR2 FYEKMQ (reference sequence). The CDR3 nucleotides read TGTGCCAGCAGTTCCGGGACAGTTGAGTCACCCCTCCACTTT. Its translation: CASSSGTVESPLHF.

The chain is built from TRBV7-2 and TRBJ1-2; D gene uncertain. Trimming shortened V by 1 base and J by 5 bases, and 20 bases separated the two germline ends. Germline assignment: CDR1 SGHTA and CDR2 FQGNSA. This CDR3 has 17 residues. The chain's CDR3 is CASSLEEAVQEIYGYTF. CDR3 bases: TGTGCCAGCAGCTTAGAGGAGGCAGTTCAAGAGATTTATGGCTACACCTTC.

The chain couples TRBV3-1 (or the pseudogene TRBV3-2) to TRBJ1-2, with D tentatively TRBD1 (5 bases). From germline, CDR1 is LGHDT and CDR2 YNNKEL (reference sequence). The CDR3 is 14 amino acids. Trimming stripped 1 base from V and 7 bases from J, with 13 bases between. The CDR3 DNA reads as TGTGCCAGCAGCCAAGGGGGCCCGACAGTTGGCTACACCTTC. This codes for CASSQGGPTVGYTF.

The V call is TRBV5-1, the J call TRBJ2-5; 9 bases are shared with TRBD2. Losses at the gene ends were 0 bases for V and 4 bases for J; bases not matched to a gene: 4. The V gene's germline CDR1 is SGHRS and CDR2 YFSETQ. This CDR3 contains 15 residues. The CDR3 DNA follows: TGCGCCAGCAGCTTGGACGGGACTAGCATAGAGACCCAGTACTTC. Its translation is CASSLDGTSIETQYF.

This chain links TRBV24-1 with TRBJ2-1, with 7 bases fitting TRBD2. CDR1 KGHDR and CDR2 SFDVKD come from the germline V gene. V was pared by 2 bases and J by 0 bases, with 6 bases of the junction left unmatched. The CDR3 length is 17 residues. Here the CDR3 DNA reads TGTGCCACCAGTGATTCCCTGGGGGGGAGCTCCTACAATGAGCAGTTCTTC. This gives the protein CATSDSLGGSSYNEQFF.

The rearrangement joins TRBV30 to TRBJ1-2; D gene uncertain. CDR1 GTSNPN and CDR2 SVGIG come from the germline V gene (reference sequence). V dropped 2 bases and J dropped 5 bases, with 6 bases sitting between them. The CDR3 is 11 residues long. The CDR3 sequence is CAWSWGYGYTF. In nucleotides, the CDR3 is TGTGCCTGGAGTTGGGGTTATGGCTACACCTTC.

The V call is TRBV29-1, the J call TRBJ2-3; no clear D gene. CDR1 is SQVTM and CDR2 is ANQGSEA in the germline V gene. V was clipped by 7 bases and J by 0 bases, with 17 bases between them. There are 15 residues in the CDR3. The CDR3 DNA reads TGCAGCGCCACCACGGTCGAGTTTAGCACAGATACGCAGTATTTT. It encodes CSATTVEFSTDTQYF.

This chain links TRBV18 with TRBJ1-1; D gene uncertain. Deletions cut 0 bases from V and 6 bases from J, with 8 bases between. The CDR3 runs to 13 residues. Germline CDR1 KGHSH, CDR2 LQKENI. CDR3 in amino acids: CASSPPPAPEAFF. DNA of the CDR3: TGTGCCAGCTCACCACCCCCTGCCCCTGAAGCTTTCTTT.

The V gene is TRBV19, the J gene TRBJ2-2; maybe TRBD2 (6 bases). Germline loops: CDR1 LNHDA, CDR2 SQIVND (reference sequence). V was shortened by 9 bases and J by 3 bases, with 14 bases between the two germline ends. The CDR3 totals 14 residues. The DNA for the CDR3 is TGTGCCAGCCTCGGGAGAGCTTACACCGGGGAGCTGTTTTTT. Its protein is CASLGRAYTGELFF.

The J gene is TRBJ2-7, the V gene TRBV3-1 (or the pseudogene TRBV3-2), with 10 bases aligning to TRBD1. After removal of 1 base from V and 3 bases from J, the junction contained 6 bases not matched to a gene. CDR3 length equals 16 residues. CDR1 and CDR2 (germline): LGHDT, YNNKEL (reference sequence). The CDR3 nucleotides read TGTGCCAGCAGCCAAGGACGCGGGGACAGGGGCTACGAGCAGTACTTC. Protein: CASSQGRGDRGYEQYF.

This clone was seen a single time. The chain employs TRBV3-1 (or the pseudogene TRBV3-2) and TRBJ2-1; a possible D gene is TRBD1 (6 bases). CDR3 length equals 17 residues. CDR1 LGHDT and CDR2 YNNKEL come from the germline V gene (reference sequence). V shed 4 bases and J shed 8 bases, with 24 bases lying between them. In DNA, the CDR3 is TGTGCCAGCAGCCCCTCACCCGGGGACACCTCGGGCTATGAGCAGTTCTTC. It specifies CASSPSPGDTSGYEQFF.

This chain joins TRBV3-1 (or the pseudogene TRBV3-2) and TRBJ2-5; D call uncertain. This CDR3 region has 11 residues. CDR1 and CDR2 from the germline V gene are LGHDT and YNNKEL (reference sequence). Trimming pared 5 bases from V and 7 bases from J, leaving 8 bases between. CDR3 DNA: TGTGCCAGCAGCGACCTCGGGACCCAGTACTTC. Translating it yields CASSDLGTQYF.